This TCR beta chain was profiled in a study of high-grade serous ovarian cancer treatment subgroups. About the research overall: Mean per sample: about 15,000 reads, more than 6,500 unique TCR beta rearrangements.

Measured with immunoSEQ multiplex PCR; TCRdb has only the in-frame clones, and not every one. The top ten hold roughly 6.5% of the sample, which has under 10,000 clones, about 76% seen once. V lost 10 bases to trimming and J lost 2 bases, with 12 bases between them. The germline V gene encodes CDR1 ENHRY and CDR2 SYGVKD. CDR3 length: 12 amino acids. On this clone: The antigen is unknown.

Study-wide points: These tumor repertoires lack spatial information from bulk sequencing. Clonal relatedness tracked neoantigen level, and by trend copy number and mutation load. The analyses considered CDR3 and ignored CDR1 and CDR2.

Tumor tissue was taken before any definitive surgery or chemotherapy was given. The receptor's source is a human donor with high-grade serous ovarian cancer. V is TRBV10-3 and J is TRBJ2-7; the D is unclear. Sequencing used tumor tissue. Here the CDR3 DNA reads TGTGCCACCTTCGACACGGCCTACGAGCAGTACTTC. Translating gives CATFDTAYEQYF.